One and the same sample provided the 14 T cell receptor beta chains below, sequenced in a study of T cells of healthy individuals. MiXCR was run by TCRdb on the 5' RACE reads, yielding one entry per CDR3 protein. The sample consists of 90,000 to 100,000 distinct CDR3 sequences, around 17% of them appearing once. Source of these receptors: a human donor in good health.

This clonotype was observed at least ten times. The chain has TRBV6-2 or TRBV6-3 and TRBJ2-1; D remains ambiguous. The CDR3 has 13 residues. CDR1 is MNHEY, CDR2 SVGEGT, per germline. V was cut by 0 bases and J by 5 bases, with 5 bases left in between. The DNA for the CDR3 is TGTGCCAGCAGTTACTCCGAGAACAATGAGCAGTTCTTC. Translation gives CASSYSENNEQFF.

This clonotype is medium-sized within its sample. The chain has TRBV24-1 and TRBJ2-3; D may be TRBD2 (5 bases). The ends were cut back, 1 base at V and 2 bases at J, with 9 bases in the middle. Per germline, CDR1 KGHDR and CDR2 SFDVKD. This CDR3 contains 15 residues. CDR3 nucleotides: TGTGCCACCAGTGATTTAGCGGCCGACACAGATACGCAGTATTTT. This sequence encodes CATSDLAADTDTQYF.

This sequence joins TRBV20-1 and TRBJ1-1; D may be TRBD1 (5 bases). The CDR3 spans 14 residues. The V and J ends lost 6 bases and 0 bases respectively, with 14 bases between them. Germline V gene data show CDR1 as DFQATT and CDR2 as SNEGSKA (reference sequence). The CDR3 DNA reads as TGCAGTGCCAGACAGTTCCCCATGAACACTGAAGCTTTCTTT. This translates into CSARQFPMNTEAFF.

V usage is TRBV12-3 or TRBV12-4 and J usage is TRBJ2-2, with D maybe TRBD2 (6 bases). The CDR3 is 15 residues long. The V and J ends lost 5 bases and 6 bases respectively, with 16 bases between them. CDR3 DNA sequence: TGTGCCAGCAGTCCGCAGACTAGTTGGCCCGGGGAGCTGTTTTTT. This gives the protein CASSPQTSWPGELFF.

The table lists this clonotype with a few counts. The chain links TRBV4-1 to TRBJ2-3; 11 bases line up with TRBD2. V shed 1 base, J shed 4 bases, and the junction held 7 bases outside the gene matches. CDR1 and CDR2 (germline): MGHRA, YSYEKL. This CDR3 comprises 17 residues. CDR3 amino acids: CASSQAPTSGTSDTQYF. CDR3 DNA sequence: TGCGCCAGCAGCCAAGCACCGACTAGCGGGACCTCAGATACGCAGTATTTT.

This clonotype was found many times. The rearrangement joins TRBV6-2 or TRBV6-3 to TRBJ2-1; 9 positions agree with TRBD2. The CDR3 has 17 residues. Unmatched junction bases numbered 7, after V lost 4 bases and J lost 0 bases. Germline V gene data show CDR1 as MNHEY and CDR2 as SVGEGT. CDR3 in amino acids: CASSFGLAGSSYNEQFF. The CDR3, as DNA: TGTGCCAGCAGTTTTGGGCTAGCGGGAAGCTCCTACAATGAGCAGTTCTTC.

The V and J genes are TRBV4-2 and TRBJ2-5, with 8 bases fitting TRBD1. Trimming took 0 bases from V and 2 from J; bases not matched to a gene: 2. The CDR3 length is 15 residues. Germline CDR1 and CDR2: LGHNA and YNFKEQ. The CDR3 here is CASSQEQGAQETQYF. DNA of the CDR3: TGTGCCAGCAGCCAAGAGCAGGGGGCACAAGAGACCCAGTACTTC.

The CDR3 DNA reads TGTGCCAGCAGGGATCCCTATGGCTACACCTTC. It is translated as CASRDPYGYTF. The chain recombines TRBV28 with TRBJ1-2; no reliable D call. The germline CDR1 and CDR2 sequences are MDHEN and SYDVKM. The ends were cut back, 6 bases at V and 4 bases at J, with 6 bases in the middle. This CDR3 spans 11 amino acids.

The chain is built from TRBV28 and TRBJ2-5; D gene unclear. The V end was cut by 5 bases, the J end by 6 bases, with 4 bases between. Germline V gene lookup returns CDR1 MDHEN and CDR2 SYDVKM. CDR3 length: 10 residues. The CDR3 DNA follows: TGTGCCAGCAGTCGGAAGACCCAGTACTTC. Protein product: CASSRKTQYF.

For the CDR3, the DNA is TGCGCCAGCAGTCCCGGGACTAGCTTCGAGGGGGAGACCCAGTACTTC. Residues: CASSPGTSFEGETQYF. The V and J genes are TRBV5-1 and TRBJ2-5, with 9 bases that match TRBD2. Per germline, CDR1 SGHRS and CDR2 YFSETQ. V was pared by 5 bases and J by 5 bases, with 13 bases of the junction left unmatched. CDR3 size: 16 residues.

This clonotype was picked up a small number of times. The chain has TRBV20-1 and TRBJ1-1, with a weak D call TRBD1 (6 bases). V lost 4 bases, J lost 0 bases, and 12 bases lay in between. Germline values: CDR1 DFQATT, CDR2 SNEGSKA (reference sequence). The CDR3 contains 14 residues. The CDR3 here is CSAKDRTVNTEAFF. In DNA, the CDR3 is TGCAGTGCTAAAGACCGGACAGTGAACACTGAAGCTTTCTTT.

V is TRBV12-3 or TRBV12-4 and J is TRBJ2-1, with D possibly being TRBD1 (6 bases). V lost 1 base and J lost 0, with 16 bases in between. The CDR3 runs 18 residues. CDR3 coding DNA: TGTGCCAGCAGTTTAGAGCAGGGGCCAATTAGCTCCTACAATGAGCAGTTCTTC. Protein product: CASSLEQGPISSYNEQFF.

Points on this clonotype: This may come from a read error, since a much larger clone is one base off. The rearrangement links TRBV6-5 to TRBJ1-2; 9 positions match TRBD1. Germline V gene data show CDR1 as MNHEY and CDR2 as SVGAGI. The CDR3 sequence is 15 residues long. For the CDR3, the DNA is TGTGCCAGCAGTACCCACGGGACAGGGAACTATGGCTACTCCTTC. Translating gives CASSTHGTGNYGYSF.

Ten or more counts support this clonotype. The rearrangement uses TRBV12-3 or TRBV12-4 and TRBJ2-1; D gene uncertain. V lost 3 bases and J 5 bases, leaving 8 bases between the germline ends. The length of the CDR3 is 13 residues. The DNA of the CDR3 is TGTGCCAGCAGTTTTTCCAGGCACAATGAGCAGTTCTTC. Translating it yields CASSFSRHNEQFF.